These T cell receptor beta chains were read from a single sample in a study of OX40 agonist ivuxolimab in advanced cancers. Measured with immunoSEQ multiplex PCR; TCRdb has only the in-frame clones, and not every one. The sample comprises 65,000 to 95,000 clones, roughly nine tenths of which are singletons, and about 2.5% rests with the top ten. Sequencing used CD4+ or CD8+ T cells sorted from blood, obtained in a trial of the OX40 agonist ivuxolimab. The receptors shown here come from an adult with an advanced solid tumor such as melanoma, head and neck, liver or kidney cancer. The conserved cysteine and the conserved F or W are not part of the CDR3 here. A D gene is named only where the DNA matches it firmly.

j_call d_call v_call cdr3_length cdr3_aa
TRBJ1-4 - TRBV30 10 AWSVRLTKLF
TRBJ2-4 TRBD2 TRBV10-3 14 AISERLAGVVNIQY
TRBJ1-1 - TRBV6-6 11 ASRKTTNTEAF
TRBJ2-2 - TRBV28 14 ASSPWAGTNTGELF
TRBJ2-2 TRBD1 TRBV4-3 15 ASSQESGTGRTGELF
TRBJ2-5 - TRBV6-5 13 ASRKVGFAQETQY
TRBJ2-7 - TRBV18 16 ASSPTTQGSPSTYEQY
TRBJ1-4 - TRBV6-5 11 ARTNRNNEKLF
TRBJ2-1 TRBD2 TRBV5-8 13 ASSRGTSGSHEQF
TRBJ2-7 TRBD2 TRBV28 13 ASSGLAGGAYEQY
TRBJ1-2 TRBD1 TRBV7-8 12 ASSSGTGIYGYT
TRBJ2-2 - TRBV7-9 12 ASSSGVSSGELF